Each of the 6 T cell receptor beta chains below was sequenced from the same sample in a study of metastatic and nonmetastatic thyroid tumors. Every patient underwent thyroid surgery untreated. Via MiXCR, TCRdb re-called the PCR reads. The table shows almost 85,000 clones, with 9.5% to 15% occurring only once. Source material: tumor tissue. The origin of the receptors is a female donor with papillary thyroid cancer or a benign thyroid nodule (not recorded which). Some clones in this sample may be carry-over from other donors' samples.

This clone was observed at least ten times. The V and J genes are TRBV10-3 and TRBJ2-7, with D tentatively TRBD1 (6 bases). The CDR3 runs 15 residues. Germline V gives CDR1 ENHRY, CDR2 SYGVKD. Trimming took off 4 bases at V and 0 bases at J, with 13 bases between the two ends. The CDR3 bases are TGTGCCATCAGTGTGGGTACAGGGAGCTCCTACGAGCAGTACTTC. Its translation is CAISVGTGSSYEQYF.

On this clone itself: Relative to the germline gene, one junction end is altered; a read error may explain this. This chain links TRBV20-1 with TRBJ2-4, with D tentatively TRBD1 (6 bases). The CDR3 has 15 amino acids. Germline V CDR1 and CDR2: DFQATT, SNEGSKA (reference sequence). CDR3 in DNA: TGCAGTGCTAGTACCAGGGGTCTAGCAAAAAGCATTAAGTACTTC. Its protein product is CSASTRGLAKSIKYF.

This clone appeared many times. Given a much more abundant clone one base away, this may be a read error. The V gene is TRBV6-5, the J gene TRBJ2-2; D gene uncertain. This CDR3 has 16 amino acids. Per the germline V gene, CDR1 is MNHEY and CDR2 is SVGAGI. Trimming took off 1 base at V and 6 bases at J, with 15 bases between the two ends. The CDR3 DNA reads TGTGCCAGCAGTTACTGGGTTCCTTCAGGCGCCGGGGAGCTGTTTTTT. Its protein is CASSYWVPSGAGELFF.

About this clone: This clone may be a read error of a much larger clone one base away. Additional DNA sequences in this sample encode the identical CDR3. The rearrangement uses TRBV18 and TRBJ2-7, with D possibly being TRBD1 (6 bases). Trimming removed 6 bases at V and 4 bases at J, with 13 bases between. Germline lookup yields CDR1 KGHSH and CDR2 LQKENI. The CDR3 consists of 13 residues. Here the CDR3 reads CASSPRRGYEQYF. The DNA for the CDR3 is TGTGCCAGCTCTCCGAGAAGGGGGTACGAGCAGTACTTC.

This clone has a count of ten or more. DNA of the CDR3: TGTGCCAGCAGCTTGCGGGGGGGAGAGCAGTACTTC. Encoded protein: CASSLRGGEQYF. The genes are TRBV5-4 and TRBJ2-7, with TRBD2 matching over 8 bases. Germline V gene lookup returns CDR1 SGHNT and CDR2 YYREEE (reference sequence). V lost 1 base to trimming and J lost 7 bases; unmatched junction nucleotides: 1. CDR3 length: 12 residues.

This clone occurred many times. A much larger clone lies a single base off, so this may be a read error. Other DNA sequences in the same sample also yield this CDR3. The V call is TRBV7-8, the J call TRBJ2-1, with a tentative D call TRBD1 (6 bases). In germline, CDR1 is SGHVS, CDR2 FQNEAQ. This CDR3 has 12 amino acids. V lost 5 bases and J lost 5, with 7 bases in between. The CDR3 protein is CASSRTDNEQFF. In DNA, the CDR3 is TGTGCCAGCAGCAGGACAGACAATGAGCAGTTCTTC.